The clone carrying this T cell receptor beta chain was seen more than once but under ten times. Its antigen remains unknown. With approximately 0.6 ug used per sample, the template was genomic DNA from bulk tumor. From each primary tumor, several far-apart biopsies were obtained during surgery. Before undergoing curative surgery, patients had newly diagnosed non-small cell lung cancer that was untreated. Amplification of the TCR beta CDR3 was achieved through multiplex PCR with 32 V and 13 J primers. From the multiplex PCR reads, TCRdb called clonotypes with MiXCR, one entry per CDR3 protein. The data contain about 11,000 distinct CDR3 sequences, roughly 27% of them singletons. The sample comes from a study of immune heterogeneity within non-small cell lung tumors. Findings and caveats of the study: Identical dominant CDR3 beta clonotypes recurred among a patient's tumor sites, alongside site-unique high-frequency clones. Individual patients mostly differed in their high-frequency T-cell receptor beta clonotypes.

With 0 bases clipped from V and 4 bases from J, the junction kept 11 bases outside the gene matches. The CDR3 is 18 residues long. Per the germline V gene, CDR1 is SGHDN and CDR2 is FVKESK. The specimen sequenced was lung tumor tissue. The V call is TRBV14, the J call TRBJ2-2; 7 bases match TRBD1. The TCR was taken from a man aged 50-59 years with non-small cell lung cancer. The CDR3: CASSQEIKDRRVTGELFF. The CDR3, as DNA: TGTGCCAGCAGCCAAGAGATTAAGGACAGGCGTGTCACCGGGGAGCTGTTTTTT.